This T cell receptor beta chain was sequenced during a study of T-cell reconstitution after alpha-beta-depleted transplantation in children. General study findings and limits: Surviving thymic progenitors and recipient T cells were the source of high TCRbeta diversity at day 60 in some patients. About two months after transplant, alpha-beta T cells reportedly came from several hundred expanded graft clones. T-cell numbers and diversity one year post-transplant derived largely from freshly generated T cells.

A few counts support this clonotype. Its antigen is still unknown. The authors prepared the TCRbeta library with unique molecular identifiers. One entry per CDR3 protein, called by TCRdb with MiXCR from the PCR reads. Here the sample spans approximately 430,000 distinct CDR3 sequences, about 16% being singletons. Trimming removed 2 bases from V and 6 bases from J, with 11 bases in between. CDR3 size: 14 residues. Germline loops: CDR1 SGHTA, CDR2 FQGNSA. The chain joins TRBV7-2 to TRBJ2-4; D ambiguous. Sequencing used PBMCs, mostly from graft donor cells, obtained 360 days after TCRalphabeta/CD19-depleted stem cell transplant. This clonotype was sampled from a boy younger than two who had a stem cell transplant for Wiskott-Aldrich syndrome, so the T cells may come from the graft donor. The CDR3 protein is CASSLNYNPNIQYF. As DNA, the CDR3 is TGTGCCAGCAGCTTAAACTATAATCCAAACATTCAGTACTTC. The whole variable domain, filled in from reference TRBV7-2 and TRBJ2-4, reads GAGVSQSPSNKVTEKGKDVELRCDPISGHTALYWYRQSLGQGLEFLIYFQGNSAPDKSGLPSDRFSAERTGGSVSTLTIQRTQQEDSAVYLCASSLNYNPNIQYFGAGTRLSVL.